Below are 9 T cell receptor beta chains sequenced from a single sample in a study of radiotherapy plus CTLA-4 blockade in lung cancer. TCRdb's table, derived via immunoSEQ multiplex PCR, lists solely in-frame clones and lacks some. This sample yields 65,000 to 95,000 clones, of which 87% are seen a single time; 40% belongs to the top ten. Specimen: peripheral blood, collected from a patient treated with radiotherapy plus ipilimumab. Source of these receptors: a human donor with non-small cell lung cancer that progressed on radiotherapy plus ipilimumab.

The chain employs TRBV5-1 and TRBJ2-5, with a possible D match to TRBD2 (6 bases). The germline gives CDR1 SGHRS, CDR2 YFSETQ. The CDR3 extends over 15 amino acids. V lost 3 bases and J 5 bases, leaving 17 bases between the germline ends. In DNA form, the CDR3 reads TGCGCCAGCAGCTCCGCAGCGGGCGATCGGGAGACCCAGTACTTC. Protein product: CASSSAAGDRETQYF.

The chain combines TRBV9 with TRBJ2-3, with TRBD2 matching over 8 bases. The CDR3 is 16 amino acids. Trimming removed 3 bases from V and 4 bases from J; junction bases left unmatched: 10. Per germline, CDR1 SGDLS and CDR2 YYNGEE. Written as DNA, the CDR3 is TGTGCCAGCAGCGCCCTAGCGGGCTTCAGGGCAGATACGCAGTATTTT. Protein product: CASSALAGFRADTQYF.

The chain is built from TRBV7-8 and TRBJ1-5, with 9 bases aligning to TRBD1. Germline assignment: CDR1 SGHVS and CDR2 FQNEAQ. The length of the CDR3 is 16 residues. J lost 4 bases, V lost 6 bases, and 10 bases had no gene match. The DNA of the CDR3 is TGTGCCAGCAGTCTACTTGGGACAGGGTATAATCAGCCCCAGCATTTT. It codes for CASSLLGTGYNQPQHF.

This clone was recorded only once. The rearrangement joins TRBV2 to TRBJ2-5; TRBD2 agrees at 7 bases. Per germline, CDR1 SNHLY and CDR2 FYNNEI. V trimming: 8 bases; J trimming: 5 bases; junction bases outside the gene matches: 8. The CDR3 extends over 13 amino acids. The CDR3 nucleotides read TGTGCCAGCTGGGGCCAGGGAGGGGAGACCCAGTACTTC. This gives the protein CASWGQGGETQYF.

This rearrangement joins TRBV5-1 to TRBJ2-1, with D perhaps matching TRBD1 (6 bases). The germline V gene has CDR1 SGHRS and CDR2 YFSETQ. The CDR3 totals 11 residues. V was clipped by 3 bases and J by 11 bases, with 9 bases between them. For the CDR3, the DNA is TGCGCCAGCAGCTCACAGGGAAAGCAGTTCTTC. Its translation is CASSSQGKQFF.

The gene calls are TRBV9 and TRBJ2-5, with 9 positions matching TRBD2. Losses at the gene ends were 0 bases for V and 5 bases for J; bases not matched to a gene: 5. This CDR3 has 15 residues. Germline CDR1 is SGDLS and CDR2 is YYNGEE. The CDR3 spells CASSVDSGSAETQYF. As DNA, the CDR3 is TGTGCCAGCAGCGTAGATAGCGGGAGTGCTGAGACCCAGTACTTC.

In regard to this clone: The same CDR3 is also encoded by other DNA sequences in this sample. The chain is built from TRBV18 and TRBJ2-2, with D uncertain. Germline CDR1 and CDR2: KGHSH and LQKENI. The CDR3 runs to 15 residues. Trimming cost V 1 base and J 1 base, with 7 bases left between them. The CDR3 loop reads CASSPLQVNTGELFF. CDR3 DNA sequence: TGTGCCAGCTCACCACTGCAGGTGAACACCGGGGAGCTGTTTTTT.

The V and J genes are TRBV9 and TRBJ1-4; 9 bases fit TRBD1. The V and J ends lost 3 bases and 3 bases, in that order; junction bases with no gene match: 3. The CDR3 has 15 amino acids. Germline-derived CDR1 and CDR2 are SGDLS and YYNGEE. CDR3 nucleotide sequence: TGTGCCAGCAGCGGAGGACAGGGGCCTAATGAAAAACTGTTTTTT. Amino acid sequence: CASSGGQGPNEKLFF.

The J gene is TRBJ2-1, the V gene TRBV2, with TRBD2 as a possible D gene (5 bases). The ends were cut back, 7 bases at V and 0 bases at J, with 13 bases in the middle. This CDR3 region has 15 residues. Per the germline V gene, CDR1 is SNHLY and CDR2 is FYNNEI. Here the CDR3 reads CASTERTSSYNEQFF. The CDR3 DNA reads as TGTGCCAGCACCGAGCGGACGAGCTCCTACAATGAGCAGTTCTTC. Complete variable domain (other parts from reference TRBV2 and TRBJ2-1): EPEVTQTPSHQVTQMGQEVILRCVPISNHLYFYWYRQILGQKVEFLVSFYNNEISEKSEIFDDQFSVERPDGSNFTLKIRSTKLEDSAMYFCASTERTSSYNEQFFGPGTRLTVL.